These 5 T cell receptor beta chains were all obtained from the same sample, sequenced in a study of shared clonotypes between healthy human individuals. Libraries were prepared by immunoSEQ multiplex PCR; TCRdb keeps only in-frame clonotypes and omits some of them. The repertoire has some 1,400,000 clones, roughly 96% of them found once; the top ten carry roughly 1.1%. Sequenced: naive CD4+ T cells sorted from blood. Described subset: CD45RA+ positively selected. Receptors originate from a man between 25 and 39 years old in good health.

The rearrangement uses TRBV6-6 and TRBJ2-1; unclear D gene. The CDR3 is 14 amino acids. Trimming left V 5 bases short and J 5 bases short, with 13 bases between. Germline V gene lookup returns CDR1 MNHNY and CDR2 SVGAGI (reference sequence). The CDR3 loop reads CASSNKRLHNEQFF. For the CDR3, the DNA is TGTGCCAGCAGTAACAAAAGGCTTCACAATGAGCAGTTCTTC.

The gene calls are TRBV5-5 and TRBJ2-3; 7 nucleotides agree with TRBD2. Germline V CDR1 and CDR2: SGHKS, YYEKEE (reference sequence). V dropped 4 bases and J dropped 1; count of bases not matched to a gene: 9. This CDR3 has 16 amino acids. The CDR3 DNA is TGTGCCAGCAGCGGGGGGGACTTTGAACGCACAGATACGCAGTATTTT. Protein sequence: CASSGGDFERTDTQYF.

The V gene is TRBV28, the J gene TRBJ1-2, with TRBD1 identical over 7 bases. The CDR3 runs to 14 residues. Germline-derived CDR1 and CDR2 are MDHEN and SYDVKM. CDR3 sequence: CASTRGRFGYGYTF. The DNA for the CDR3 is TGTGCATCGACGAGGGGGCGGTTCGGCTATGGCTACACCTTC.

This chain links TRBV29-1 with TRBJ2-3; 7 nucleotides match TRBD1. The CDR3 sequence is 14 residues long. Germline V gives CDR1 SQVTM, CDR2 ANQGSEA. With V trimmed by 6 bases and J by 0 bases, 6 bases remained unmatched. CDR3 bases: TGCAGCGTGGGTAGACAGGGTAGCACAGATACGCAGTATTTT. Translation: CSVGRQGSTDTQYF.

V and J are TRBV18 and TRBJ1-3, with 12 bases fitting TRBD1. Unmatched junction bases numbered 8, after V lost 4 bases and J lost 4 bases. The CDR3 consists of 17 residues. Per germline, CDR1 KGHSH and CDR2 LQKENI. The CDR3 nucleotides are TGTGCCAGCTCACGGCGAGGGGACAGGGGGCGCGGAAACACCATATATTTT. Encoded protein: CASSRRGDRGRGNTIYF.